Sequencing of this TCR beta chain was carried out in a study of T cell responses to AZD1222 COVID-19 vaccine. In the study overall: Second doses that came at about 4 or about 12 weeks were put together.

Profiled with immunoSEQ multiplex PCR; TCRdb holds only in-frame clones, not every one. This table has roughly 140,000 clones, about nine tenths appearing once. On this clone: Antigen specificity is unknown.

V lost 3 bases and J lost 8; bases outside the gene matches: 0. Germline V gives CDR1 SNHLY, CDR2 FYNNEI. This CDR3 has 12 amino acids. Overall study results and limits: Dominant at 160-218 and 743-854, vaccine-associated CD4 TCRs also spanned spike. The peak T cell response came first, and repertoires were sampled only after it. It was only a handful of AZD1222 recipients who were seropositive at baseline.

The receptor comes from an adult in good health. This chain connects TRBV2 to TRBJ2-4, with 8 nucleotides matching TRBD1. Sample: peripheral blood, taken on day 0 of AZD1222 vaccination. The CDR3 coding sequence is TGTGCCAGCAGTGAGGACAGGGACATTCAGTACTTC. This translates into CASSEDRDIQYF.